What follows describes a single T cell receptor (beta chain). Data came from immunoSEQ multiplex PCR; TCRdb stores just in-frame clones and leaves some out. The table has about 1.4 million clones, approximately 96% seen once. The data were taken from a study of shared clonotypes between healthy human individuals. On the study more broadly: Three plates each covered CD4 naive and memory; CD8 naive two, CD8 memory one.

The CDR3 contains 11 residues. The V end lost 6 bases, the J end lost 0 bases, and 6 bases lay between the germline ends. Looked up from germline, CDR1 is SQVTM and CDR2 is ANQGSEA. The sequence was collected from a man aged 25 to 40 in good health. The chain recombines TRBV29-1 with TRBJ2-7; D remains unclear. What was sequenced was naive CD4+ T cells sorted from blood. This sample's subset: CD45RA+ positively selected. The CDR3 is CSVLTSYEQYF. CDR3 DNA: TGCAGCGTGTTGACCTCCTACGAGCAGTACTTC.